The 12 T cell receptor beta chains reported below all come from one sample, sequenced in a study of cytomegalovirus exposure and HLA in healthy donors. In the PCR, 60 Vbeta and 13 Jbeta primers were used. Clones were sequenced by immunoSEQ multiplex PCR, and TCRdb holds only the in-frame ones, with some missing. The data hold about 150,000 clones, with roughly 78% observed a single time. Sequencing was carried out using PBMCs. The receptor set was obtained from a man between 50 and 59 years old in good health and CMV-seropositive.

This chain links TRBV6-1 with TRBJ2-5; 7 bases agree with TRBD2. CDR1 and CDR2 (germline): MNHNS, SASEGT. The CDR3 loop spans 15 amino acids. J lost 7 bases, V lost 2 bases, and 10 bases had no gene match. This chain's CDR3 is CASSESPTAGATQYF. Here the CDR3 DNA reads TGTGCCAGCAGTGAATCCCCCACGGCGGGAGCGACCCAGTACTTC.

This chain links TRBV11-2 with TRBJ2-7, with D maybe TRBD1 (6 bases). Germline V gene data show CDR1 as SGHAT and CDR2 as FQNNGV. This CDR3 is 17 amino acids long. V gave up 4 bases and J gave up 3 bases, with 22 bases separating them. The CDR3 here is CASSSTHRDKGGYEQYF. In DNA, the CDR3 is TGTGCCAGCAGCTCTACGCACCGGGACAAAGGGGGCTACGAGCAGTACTTC.

This sequence joins TRBV28 and TRBJ1-5; D is possibly TRBD1 (5 bases). Trimming shortened V by 6 bases and J by 0 bases, and 9 bases separated the two germline ends. CDR1 MDHEN and CDR2 SYDVKM come from the germline V gene. The CDR3 covers 14 residues. The CDR3 DNA reads as TGTGCCAGCAGCGACAGTTATAGCAATCAGCCCCAGCATTTT. Translating it yields CASSDSYSNQPQHF.

V and J are TRBV5-4 and TRBJ2-3, with a tentative D call TRBD2 (7 bases). The CDR3 contains 15 residues. Germline CDR1 and CDR2: SGHNT and YYREEE (reference sequence). The V end was cut by 1 base, the J end by 1 base, with 10 bases between. The chain's CDR3 is CASSLPGGGTDTQYF. CDR3 nucleotide sequence: TGTGCCAGCAGCTTGCCGGGGGGCGGCACAGATACGCAGTATTTT.

This chain joins TRBV4-1 and TRBJ2-1; 8 bases fit TRBD2. CDR1 is MGHRA and CDR2 is YSYEKL in the germline V gene. The J segment lost 0 bases and the V segment lost 1 base, leaving 14 bases of the junction unmatched. This CDR3 comprises 20 residues. This CDR3 reads CASSQVGLAGRKSSYNEQFF. The CDR3 nucleotides are TGCGCCAGCAGCCAAGTAGGTCTAGCGGGTAGGAAAAGCTCCTACAATGAGCAGTTCTTC.

The CDR3 sequence is CAGRQDPVTDTQYF. The CDR3 DNA reads TGTGCCGGAAGACAGGACCCCGTCACAGATACGCAGTATTTT. The V and J genes are TRBV2 and TRBJ2-3, with a tentative D call TRBD1 (6 bases). Trimming shortened V by 11 bases and J by 2 bases, and 17 bases separated the two germline ends. This CDR3 contains 14 residues. Germline CDR1 and CDR2: SNHLY and FYNNEI. The full variable domain, completed using reference TRBV2 and TRBJ2-3, is EPEVTQTPSHQVTQMGQEVILRCVPISNHLYFYWYRQILGQKVEFLVSFYNNEISEKSEIFDDQFSVERPDGSNFTLKIRSTKLEDSAMYFCAGRQDPVTDTQYFGPGTRLTVL.

The chain is built from TRBV5-1 and TRBJ2-5, with 10 bases matching TRBD2. The J call may not be correct, given that the DNA end is closer to TRBJ2-7. This CDR3 is 15 amino acids long. CDR1 is SGHRS and CDR2 is YFSETQ in the germline V gene. CDR3 in DNA: TGCGCCAGCAGCATGAACCCTAGCGGGAGTTACGAGCAGTACTTC. Translation: CASSMNPSGSYEQYF.

In DNA, the CDR3 is TGTGCCAGCAGATCTTCCCCCGGACAGGGAAACTACGAGCAGTACTTC. Its protein product is CASRSSPGQGNYEQYF. The chain joins TRBV27 to TRBJ2-5, with 8 positions matching TRBD1. The J call may not be correct, given that the DNA end is closer to TRBJ2-7. The CDR3 extends over 16 amino acids. Germline V gene lookup returns CDR1 MNHEY and CDR2 SMNVEV (reference sequence).

This chain links TRBV28 with TRBJ2-5, with TRBD1 identical over 8 bases. Near its end, the DNA agrees better with TRBJ2-7, so the J call may be wrong. Germline V gene data show CDR1 as MDHEN and CDR2 as SYDVKM. The CDR3 length is 14 residues. CDR3 DNA: TGTGCCAGCAGTTTAACGGGACAGGCCTACGAGCAGTACTTC. Amino acids: CASSLTGQAYEQYF.

The chain links TRBV5-6 to TRBJ2-5; D possibly corresponds to TRBD2 (5 bases). The better agreement between TRBJ2-7 and the DNA end casts doubt on the J call. Germline V gene sequence: CDR1 SGHDT, CDR2 YYEEEE. The CDR3 contains 15 residues. This chain's CDR3 is CASSSAKRGTDEQYF. CDR3 coding DNA: TGTGCCAGCAGCTCAGCGAAACGGGGAACGGACGAGCAGTACTTC.

This chain uses TRBV4-1 with TRBJ1-5, with 8 bases lining up with TRBD1. CDR3 length: 16 residues. Germline-derived CDR1 and CDR2 are MGHRA and YSYEKL. The V segment lost 2 bases and the J segment 0 bases; nucleotides outside the gene matches: 3. CDR3: CASSQPTGGSNQPQHF. As DNA, the CDR3 is TGCGCCAGCAGCCAACCTACAGGGGGTAGCAATCAGCCCCAGCATTTT.

The chain recombines TRBV4-2 with TRBJ2-5; 7 nucleotides agree with TRBD1. Germline V gene sequence: CDR1 LGHNA, CDR2 YNFKEQ. The CDR3 runs to 14 residues. The ends lost 3 bases at V and 5 bases at J; junction bases unmatched: 6. DNA of the CDR3: TGTGCCAGCAGCCAGAGTACAGGGGCGGAGACCCAGTACTTC. Amino acid sequence: CASSQSTGAETQYF.